The 21 T cell receptor beta chains listed next were all sequenced from one sample in a study of T cells in Graves' hyperthyroidism and ophthalmopathy. RNA transcripts gave rise to amplified TCR beta CDR3 regions. During a first-round RT-PCR of the TCR CDR3, the HTBI primer set was used. TCRdb independently ran MiXCR on the multiplex PCR reads; one entry per CDR3 protein. The sample consists of about 350,000 distinct CDR3 sequences, roughly 13% of them appearing once. Sequencing was carried out using blood. These receptors all come from a woman in her twenties or thirties with Graves' hyperthyroidism.

In this sample, this clonotype turned up many times. The chain employs TRBV2 and TRBJ2-7; TRBD2 agrees at 13 bases. The J segment lost 0 bases and the V segment lost 5 bases, leaving 4 bases of the junction unmatched. The germline CDR1 and CDR2 sequences are SNHLY and FYNNEI. The CDR3 is 16 amino acids. CDR3 region: CASSLGLAGASYEQYF. The DNA for the CDR3 is TGTGCCAGCAGTCTCGGACTAGCGGGGGCCTCCTACGAGCAGTACTTC.

The rearrangement links TRBV20-1 to TRBJ2-7; possibly TRBD2 for D (5 bases). Trimming pared 1 base from V and 7 bases from J, leaving 11 bases between. Germline CDR1 DFQATT, CDR2 SNEGSKA (reference sequence). The CDR3 extends over 12 amino acids. The CDR3 DNA reads as TGCAGTGCTAGAGTAAAGGACTGGGAGCAGTACTTC. It specifies CSARVKDWEQYF.

At least ten counts were recorded for this clonotype. The chain has TRBV6-6 and TRBJ2-2, with 8 bases aligning to TRBD2. The CDR3 contains 18 residues. V was pared by 0 bases and J by 0 bases, with 6 bases of the junction left unmatched. Germline values: CDR1 MNHNY, CDR2 SVGAGI (reference sequence). DNA of the CDR3: TGTGCCAGCAGTTACTCAGGTTTAGCGGGGACGAACACCGGGGAGCTGTTTTTT. It yields the protein CASSYSGLAGTNTGELFF.

This clonotype was seen at least ten times. V gene TRBV2 combines with J gene TRBJ1-2; 8 bases match TRBD1. The J segment lost 8 bases and the V segment lost 0 bases, leaving 14 bases of the junction unmatched. The CDR3 has 17 amino acids. The germline CDR1 and CDR2 sequences are SNHLY and FYNNEI. The CDR3 coding sequence is TGTGCCAGCAGTGAAGCTCCTGACAGGGGAAGAGGGTACGGCTACACCTTC. The encoded protein is CASSEAPDRGRGYGYTF.

This clonotype has ten or more counts. V usage is TRBV4-3 and J usage is TRBJ2-3, with D hard to call. There are 15 residues in the CDR3. Germline CDR1 reads LGHNA; CDR2 reads YSLEER. V was pared by 4 bases and J by 8 bases, with 19 bases between. The CDR3 sequence: CASSPSVEPHGTQYF. In nucleotides, the CDR3 is TGCGCCAGCAGCCCAAGTGTAGAGCCTCACGGTACGCAGTATTTT.

To note about this clonotype: Sequence at one end of the junction differs from germline and may be a read error. This chain joins TRBV3-1 and TRBJ2-2; 11 bases agree with TRBD2. Germline V gene lookup returns CDR1 LGHDT and CDR2 YNNKEL (reference sequence). This CDR3 comprises 16 residues. The DNA of the CDR3 is TGTGCCAGCAAAAAGGGGCTAGCGGGAGGAACCGAGGAGCTGTTTTTT. This codes for CASKKGLAGGTEELFF.

The rearrangement uses TRBV6-1 and TRBJ1-6, with 7 positions matching TRBD1. The V gene's germline CDR1 is MNHNS and CDR2 SASEGT. The CDR3 runs 17 residues. Germline trimming cut 3 bases from V and 9 bases from J; bases unmatched to any gene: 14. CDR3 coding DNA: TGTGCCAGCAGTGACTGGACAGTCGACAGGGCCCGTTCACCCCTCCACTTT. Translated: CASSDWTVDRARSPLHF.

This clonotype was seen ten or more times. The V and J genes are TRBV28 and TRBJ1-5; a weak D match, TRBD1 (5 bases). The CDR3 consists of 15 residues. The germline V gene encodes CDR1 MDHEN and CDR2 SYDVKM. Trimming pared 6 bases from V and 7 bases from J, leaving 19 bases between. The CDR3 here is CASRYAQRAGQPQHF. The CDR3 coding sequence is TGTGCCAGCAGGTATGCCCAAAGGGCAGGGCAGCCCCAGCATTTT. The full variable domain, completed using reference TRBV28 and TRBJ1-5, is DVKVTQSSRYLVKRTGEKVFLECVQDMDHENMFWYRQDPGLGLRLIYFSYDVKMKEKGDIPEGYSVSREKKERFSLILESASTNQTSMYLCASRYAQRAGQPQHFGDGTRLSIL.

In this sample, this clonotype turned up a few times. This chain's CDR3 is CASSTSGSTGELFF. The CDR3 DNA is TGTGCCAGTAGTACTAGCGGAAGTACCGGGGAGCTGTTTTTT. The chain links TRBV19 to TRBJ2-2, with TRBD2 identical over 7 bases. Germline CDR1 reads LNHDA; CDR2 reads SQIVND (reference sequence). Trimming at V came to 4 bases and at J to 5 bases, leaving 4 bases not matched to a gene. The CDR3 extends over 14 amino acids.

This clonotype has a count of ten or more. The V call is TRBV28, the J call TRBJ1-1; D is uncertain. V gave up 7 bases and J gave up 4 bases, with 16 bases separating them. The CDR3 consists of 14 residues. CDR1 and CDR2 (germline): MDHEN, SYDVKM. The CDR3 region has the DNA TGTGCCAGCACCTCCGACCAGGAGCCCACTGAAGCTTTCTTT. Translating it yields CASTSDQEPTEAFF. The full variable domain, rest sourced from reference TRBV28 and TRBJ1-1, is DVKVTQSSRYLVKRTGEKVFLECVQDMDHENMFWYRQDPGLGLRLIYFSYDVKMKEKGDIPEGYSVSREKKERFSLILESASTNQTSMYLCASTSDQEPTEAFFGQGTRLTVV.

The chain links TRBV20-1 to TRBJ2-3, with D uncertain. Germline V CDR1 and CDR2: DFQATT, SNEGSKA (reference sequence). The V end was cut by 3 bases, the J end by 0 bases, with 10 bases between. The CDR3 contains 14 residues. The DNA of the CDR3 is TGCAGTGCTAGGCTCCAGTCTAGCACAGATACGCAGTATTTT. It yields the protein CSARLQSSTDTQYF.

The sample holds many counts of this clonotype. V gene TRBV11-2 combines with J gene TRBJ1-3; 8 positions match TRBD1. The length of the CDR3 is 13 residues. The V gene end was trimmed by 6 bases and the J gene end by 7 bases; junction bases not matched to a gene: 5. Germline V lookup: CDR1 SGHAT, CDR2 FQNNGV. The CDR3 DNA reads as TGTGCCAGCAGGGACAGGGTTCAGAACACCATATATTTT. It yields the protein CASRDRVQNTIYF.

There are a few counts of this clonotype. V usage is TRBV20-1 and J usage is TRBJ2-2; D remains unclear. The CDR3 spans 16 residues. Germline CDR1 reads DFQATT; CDR2 reads SNEGSKA (reference sequence). The V gene lost 0 bases and the J gene lost 5 bases, with 16 bases spanning the gap. In nucleotides, the CDR3 is TGCAGTGCTAGAGATGTACTTGGAGAACTTACCGGGGAGCTGTTTTTT. Amino acids: CSARDVLGELTGELFF.

This clonotype was recorded many times. The chain is built from TRBV2 and TRBJ1-1; no reliable D call. With 7 bases removed from V and 5 bases from J, the gap between germline ends came to 17 bases. The germline V gene encodes CDR1 SNHLY and CDR2 FYNNEI. This CDR3 contains 14 residues. This chain's CDR3 is CASIPPPGRTEAFF. In nucleotides, the CDR3 is TGTGCCAGCATTCCACCGCCGGGAAGGACTGAAGCTTTCTTT.

This clonotype was picked up many times. This chain links TRBV11-2 with TRBJ2-7; D not certain. Germline values: CDR1 SGHAT, CDR2 FQNNGV. V lost 0 bases and J lost 5, with 14 bases in between. The CDR3 is 15 residues long. The CDR3 bases are TGTGCCAGCAGCTTAGATCTGAGCACCCCCCACGAGCAGTACTTC. As protein: CASSLDLSTPHEQYF.

The chain joins TRBV5-6 to TRBJ1-5; TRBD1 matches 7 bases. CDR1 is SGHDT, CDR2 YYEEEE, per germline. The V segment lost 4 bases and the J segment 3 bases; nucleotides outside the gene matches: 10. This CDR3 spans 16 amino acids. CDR3 coding DNA: TGTGCCAGCAGCCAGGGGGGGTCCGGGGTCAATCAGCCCCAGCATTTT. It codes for CASSQGGSGVNQPQHF.

The table lists this clonotype with many counts. The CDR3 DNA reads as TGTGCCAGCAGTTTGGCATCTAGCGGGAGACATACGCAGTATTTT. Encoded protein: CASSLASSGRHTQYF. The gene calls are TRBV28 and TRBJ2-3, with 10 nucleotides matching TRBD2. This CDR3 has 15 residues. Germline CDR1 and CDR2: MDHEN and SYDVKM. V lost 3 bases and J lost 7; bases outside the gene matches: 7.

The rearrangement joins TRBV7-2 to TRBJ2-1; TRBD2 aligns across 7 bases. The CDR3 consists of 15 residues. Germline V gene sequence: CDR1 SGHTA, CDR2 FQGNSA. The trim removed 5 bases at V and 0 bases at J, leaving 4 bases unmatched. The CDR3 loop is CASSPSGISYNEQFF. CDR3 bases: TGTGCCAGCAGCCCAAGCGGGATCTCCTACAATGAGCAGTTCTTC.

This clonotype came up once. The V call is TRBV7-8, the J call TRBJ2-7, with unresolved D. CDR1 and CDR2 (germline): SGHVS, FQNEAQ. CDR3 size: 14 residues. The V end was cut by 2 bases, the J end by 3 bases, with 11 bases between. The DNA of the CDR3 is TGTGCCAGCAGCTTAAAGGCAAAGAGCTACGAGCAGTACTTC. Amino acids: CASSLKAKSYEQYF.

The V call is TRBV9, the J call TRBJ2-7; 9 bases match TRBD1. The CDR3 has 16 residues. V shed 0 bases and J 4 bases; nucleotides not matched to a gene: 8. The germline V gene has CDR1 SGDLS and CDR2 YYNGEE. Here the CDR3 reads CASSVGTGTGSYEQYF. CDR3 bases: TGTGCCAGCAGCGTAGGGACCGGGACAGGGTCGTACGAGCAGTACTTC.

The rearrangement uses TRBV20-1 and TRBJ2-7; tentative D call: TRBD1 (6 bases). V was cut by 3 bases and J by 2 bases, with 23 bases left in between. In germline, CDR1 is DFQATT, CDR2 SNEGSKA (reference sequence). The CDR3 covers 17 residues. CDR3 residues: CSASRQGIYTLTYEQYF. The CDR3, as DNA: TGCAGTGCTAGCAGGCAGGGGATATACACACTTACCTACGAGCAGTACTTC.